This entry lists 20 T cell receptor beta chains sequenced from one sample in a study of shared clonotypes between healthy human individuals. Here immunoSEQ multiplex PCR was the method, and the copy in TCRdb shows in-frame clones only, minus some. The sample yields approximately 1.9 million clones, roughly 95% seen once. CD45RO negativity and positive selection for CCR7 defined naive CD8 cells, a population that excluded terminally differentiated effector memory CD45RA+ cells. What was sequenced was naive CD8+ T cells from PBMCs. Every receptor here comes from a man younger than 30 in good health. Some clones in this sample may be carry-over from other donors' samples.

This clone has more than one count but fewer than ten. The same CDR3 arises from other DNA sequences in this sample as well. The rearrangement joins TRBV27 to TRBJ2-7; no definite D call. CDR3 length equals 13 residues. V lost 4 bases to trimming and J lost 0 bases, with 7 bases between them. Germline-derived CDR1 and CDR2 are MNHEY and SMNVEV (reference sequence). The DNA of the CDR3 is TGTGCCAGCAGTTCACGGGCCTCCTACGAGCAGTACTTC. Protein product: CASSSRASYEQYF.

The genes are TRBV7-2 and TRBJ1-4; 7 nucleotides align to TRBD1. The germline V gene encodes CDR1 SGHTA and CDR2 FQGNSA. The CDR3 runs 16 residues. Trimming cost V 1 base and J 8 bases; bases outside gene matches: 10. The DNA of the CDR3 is TGTGCCAGCAGCTTAGACCGGACAGGTTCTAGGGAAAAACTGTTTTTT. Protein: CASSLDRTGSREKLFF.

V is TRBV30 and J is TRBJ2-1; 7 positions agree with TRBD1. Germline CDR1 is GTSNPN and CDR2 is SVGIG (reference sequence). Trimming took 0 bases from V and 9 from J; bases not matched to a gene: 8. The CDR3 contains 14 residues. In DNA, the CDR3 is TGTGCCTGGAGTGTCAGGGGGAGCGATAGTGAGCAGTTCTTC. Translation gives CAWSVRGSDSEQFF. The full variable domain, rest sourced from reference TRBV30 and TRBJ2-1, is SQTIHQWPATLVQPVGSPLSLECTVEGTSNPNLYWYRQAAGRGLQLLFYSVGIGQISSEVPQNLSASRPQDRQFILSSKKLLLSDSGFYLCAWSVRGSDSEQFFGPGTRLTVL.

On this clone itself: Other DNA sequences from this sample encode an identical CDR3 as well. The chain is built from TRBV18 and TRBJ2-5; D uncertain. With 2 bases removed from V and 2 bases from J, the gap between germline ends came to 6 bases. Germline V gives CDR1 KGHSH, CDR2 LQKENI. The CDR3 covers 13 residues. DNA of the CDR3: TGTGCCAGCTCACCAGGCCCTCAAGAGACCCAGTACTTC. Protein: CASSPGPQETQYF. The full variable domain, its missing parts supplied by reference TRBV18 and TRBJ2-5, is NAGVMQNPRHLVRRRGQEARLRCSPMKGHSHVYWYRQLPEEGLKFMVYLQKENIIDESGMPKERFSAEFPKEGPSILRIQQVVRGDSAAYFCASSPGPQETQYFGPGTRLLVL.

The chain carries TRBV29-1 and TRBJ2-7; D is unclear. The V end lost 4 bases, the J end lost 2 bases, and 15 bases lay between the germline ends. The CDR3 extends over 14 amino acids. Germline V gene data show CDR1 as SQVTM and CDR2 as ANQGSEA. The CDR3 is CSVAVPTSTYEQYF. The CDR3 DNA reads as TGCAGCGTTGCCGTGCCGACATCAACCTACGAGCAGTACTTC.

This chain's CDR3 is CASSIQGGAGELFF. CDR3 nucleotides: TGTGCCAGCAGTATCCAGGGGGGCGCCGGGGAGCTGTTTTTT. The chain combines TRBV27 with TRBJ2-2, with D possibly being TRBD1 (7 bases). The V end lost 5 bases, the J end lost 6 bases, and 13 bases lay between the germline ends. The CDR3 spans 14 residues. Germline CDR1 reads MNHEY; CDR2 reads SMNVEV (reference sequence).

CDR3 sequence (DNA): TGCAGCGCGGTGGGCCAAACGGGCGAGCAGTACTTC. Protein sequence: CSAVGQTGEQYF. This sequence joins TRBV29-1 and TRBJ2-7; D unresolved. V lost 7 bases, J lost 6 bases, and 16 bases lay in between. There are 12 residues in the CDR3. Germline V gene lookup returns CDR1 SQVTM and CDR2 ANQGSEA.

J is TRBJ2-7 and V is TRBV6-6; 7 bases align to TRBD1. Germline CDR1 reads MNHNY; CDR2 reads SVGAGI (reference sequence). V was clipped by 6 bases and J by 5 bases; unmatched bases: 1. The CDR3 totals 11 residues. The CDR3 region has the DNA TGTGCCAGCAGAGGGGGCGACGAGCAGTACTTC. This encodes CASRGGDEQYF.

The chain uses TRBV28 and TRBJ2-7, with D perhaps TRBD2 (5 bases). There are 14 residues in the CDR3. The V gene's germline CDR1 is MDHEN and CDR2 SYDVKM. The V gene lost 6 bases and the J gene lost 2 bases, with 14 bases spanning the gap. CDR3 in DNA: TGTGCCAGCAGACCGGGGTTTCCCCCCTACGAGCAGTACTTC. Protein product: CASRPGFPPYEQYF.

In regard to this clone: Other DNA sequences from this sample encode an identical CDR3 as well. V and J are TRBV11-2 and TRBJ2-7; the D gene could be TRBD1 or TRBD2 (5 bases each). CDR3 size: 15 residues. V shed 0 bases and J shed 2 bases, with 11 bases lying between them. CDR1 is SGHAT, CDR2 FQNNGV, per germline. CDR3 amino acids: CASSLDPGTAYEQYF. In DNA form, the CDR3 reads TGTGCCAGCAGCTTAGATCCAGGGACCGCCTACGAGCAGTACTTC.

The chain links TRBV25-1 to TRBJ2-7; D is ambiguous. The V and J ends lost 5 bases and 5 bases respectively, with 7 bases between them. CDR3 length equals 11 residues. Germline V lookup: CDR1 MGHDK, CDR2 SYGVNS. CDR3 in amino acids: CASSRNHEQYF. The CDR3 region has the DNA TGTGCCAGCAGTCGGAACCACGAGCAGTACTTC.

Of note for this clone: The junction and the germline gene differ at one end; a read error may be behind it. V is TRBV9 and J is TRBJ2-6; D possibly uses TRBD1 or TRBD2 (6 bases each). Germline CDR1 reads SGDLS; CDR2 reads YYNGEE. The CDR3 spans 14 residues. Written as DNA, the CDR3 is TGTGCCAGCACCGTAGGGGGGACGGCCAACGTCCTGACTTTC. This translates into CASTVGGTANVLTF.

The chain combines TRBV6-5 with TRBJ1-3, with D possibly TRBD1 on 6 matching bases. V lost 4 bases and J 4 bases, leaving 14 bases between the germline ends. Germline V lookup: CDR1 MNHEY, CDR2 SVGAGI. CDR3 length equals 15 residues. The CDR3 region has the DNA TGTGCCAGCAGTTCTTCCAGGGGAGTCGGAAACACCATATATTTT. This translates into CASSSSRGVGNTIYF.

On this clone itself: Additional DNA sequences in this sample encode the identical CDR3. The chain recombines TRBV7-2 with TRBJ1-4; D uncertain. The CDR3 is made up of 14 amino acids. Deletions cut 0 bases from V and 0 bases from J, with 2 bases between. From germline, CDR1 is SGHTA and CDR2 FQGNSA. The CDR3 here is CASSLAATNEKLFF. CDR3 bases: TGTGCCAGCAGCTTAGCAGCAACTAATGAAAAACTGTTTTTT.

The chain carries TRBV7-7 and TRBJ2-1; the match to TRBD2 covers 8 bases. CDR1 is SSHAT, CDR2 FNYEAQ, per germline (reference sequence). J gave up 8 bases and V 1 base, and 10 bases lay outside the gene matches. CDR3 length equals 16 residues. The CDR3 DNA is TGTGCCAGCAGCTTAGGAGGGACTAGAAGTATTGATGAGCAGTTCTTC. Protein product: CASSLGGTRSIDEQFF.

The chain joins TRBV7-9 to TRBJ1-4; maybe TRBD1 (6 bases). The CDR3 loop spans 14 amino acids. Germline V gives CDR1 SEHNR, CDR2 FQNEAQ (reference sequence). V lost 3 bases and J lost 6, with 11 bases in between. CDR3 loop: CASSFGGRDEKLFF. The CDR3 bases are TGTGCCAGCAGCTTCGGGGGGCGGGATGAAAAACTGTTTTTT. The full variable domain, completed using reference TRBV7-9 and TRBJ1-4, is DTGVSQNPRHKITKRGQNVTFRCDPISEHNRLYWYRQTLGQGPEFLTYFQNEAQLEKSRLLSDRFSAERPKGSFSTLEIQRTEQGDSAMYLCASSFGGRDEKLFFGSGTQLSVL.

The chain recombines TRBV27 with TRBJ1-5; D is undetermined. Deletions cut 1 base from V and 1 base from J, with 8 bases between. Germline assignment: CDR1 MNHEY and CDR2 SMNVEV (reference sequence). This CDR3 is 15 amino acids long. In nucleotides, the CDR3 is TGTGCCAGCAGTTTATACACGGGGAGCAATCAGCCCCAGCATTTT. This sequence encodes CASSLYTGSNQPQHF.

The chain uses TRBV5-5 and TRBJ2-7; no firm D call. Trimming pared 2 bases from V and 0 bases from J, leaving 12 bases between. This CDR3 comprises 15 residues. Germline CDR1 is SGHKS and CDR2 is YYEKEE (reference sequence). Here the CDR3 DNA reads TGTGCCAGCAGCTTCGAATGGTCAAGCTCCTACGAGCAGTACTTC. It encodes CASSFEWSSSYEQYF.

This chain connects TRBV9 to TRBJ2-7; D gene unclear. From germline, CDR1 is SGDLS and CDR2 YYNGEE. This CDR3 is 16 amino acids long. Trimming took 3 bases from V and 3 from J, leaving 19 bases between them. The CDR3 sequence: CASSAHKTGPDYEQYF. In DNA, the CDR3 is TGTGCCAGCAGCGCCCATAAAACCGGGCCGGACTACGAGCAGTACTTC.

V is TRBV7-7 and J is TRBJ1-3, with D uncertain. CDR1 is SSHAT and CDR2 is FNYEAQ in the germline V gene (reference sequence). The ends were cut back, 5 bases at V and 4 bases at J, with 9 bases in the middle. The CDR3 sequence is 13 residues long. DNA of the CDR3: TGTGCCAGCAGCAATGACCGCGGAAACACCATATATTTT. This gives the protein CASSNDRGNTIYF.